This TCR beta chain emerged from a study of blood T cell repertoires in COVID-19. Study background: Samples representing acute and convalescent COVID-19 were sourced from the United States, Italy and Spain. Sources were T cells, B-cell-depleted T cells, or PBMCs; the material itself was cDNA or gDNA.

V was trimmed by 4 bases and J by 3 bases, leaving 3 bases between them. This CDR3 has 11 amino acids. Germline V gene data show CDR1 as SNHLY and CDR2 as FYNNEI. Clones were read by immunoSEQ multiplex PCR, and TCRdb kept only the in-frame ones, dropping some. This table holds about 110,000 clones, approximately 80% found once. The chain has TRBV2 and TRBJ1-2; D uncertain. This TCR derives from a woman in her seventies with acute or convalescent COVID-19. The sequenced material came from peripheral blood. The chain's CDR3 is CASSVDYGYTF. CDR3 nucleotide sequence: TGTGCCAGCAGTGTCGACTATGGCTACACCTTC.